The text below deals with one T cell receptor (beta chain). Its specificity is unknown. This record comes from a study of chemoradiotherapy in HPV16-positive cancers. Notes on the study in general: HPV-specific T cells were functionally defined from only a couple of HPV16-positive patients. Candidate HPV-specific clones and E7-related TCR motifs grew in tumor during treatment.

The method was immunoSEQ multiplex PCR; TCRdb's version includes in-frame clones alone and lacks a portion of them. The sample lists around 13,000 clones, 85% to 90% occurring once. Germline V lookup: CDR1 MNHEY, CDR2 SVGAGI. The CDR3 consists of 15 residues. V lost 6 bases and J lost 3, with 14 bases in between. This receptor was taken from a human donor with HPV-associated anogenital cancer. The sample was blood, taken from a patient who underwent chemoradiotherapy. The chain employs TRBV6-5 and TRBJ1-4; D is unresolved. The CDR3 sequence is CASSSPRGANEKLFF. As DNA, the CDR3 is TGTGCCAGCAGCTCACCCCGGGGAGCTAATGAAAAACTGTTTTTT.